This T cell receptor beta chain comes out of a study of blood T cell repertoires in COVID-19. Turning to the study itself: Collection of acute and convalescent COVID-19 samples took place in the United States, Italy and Spain. PBMCs, B-cell-depleted T cells, or T cells were the source of the cDNA or gDNA that made up the material.

V was clipped by 6 bases and J by 5 bases, with 4 bases between them. The germline CDR1 and CDR2 sequences are MNHEY and SVGAGI. The CDR3 runs 10 residues. Sequenced by immunoSEQ multiplex PCR; TCRdb stores in-frame clones only, minus some. The table includes some 220,000 clones, under 90% detected once. Sequencing was done on a sample of peripheral blood. The chain employs TRBV6-5 and TRBJ2-5; D gene uncertain. The source is a woman aged 60-75 years who had recovered from COVID-19. This chain's CDR3 is CASSRETQYF. DNA for the CDR3: TGTGCCAGCAGCCGGGAGACCCAGTACTTC.